This passage covers 31 T cell receptor beta chains from one sample sequenced in a study of monozygotic twins with inflammatory bowel disease. TCRdb reprocessed the 5' RACE reads and keeps a single row for each CDR3 protein, giving no DNA. This sample's clone table lists approximately 200,000 distinct CDR3 sequences. Material: blood. The receptors shown here come from a human donor with ulcerative colitis or Crohn's disease, or a healthy co-twin of an affected twin (not recorded which).

The gene calls are TRBV10-3 and TRBJ1-1; there is no DNA to check the TCRdb D call of TRBD1. Germline CDR1 and CDR2: ENHRY and SYGVKD. This CDR3 is built from 14 residues. This chain's CDR3 is CAISYRALNTEAFF.

J is TRBJ2-2 and V is TRBV5-1; TCRdb picks TRBD1, but there is no DNA to check that call. This CDR3 region has 15 residues. Germline V gene data show CDR1 as SGHRS and CDR2 as YFSETQ. CDR3 residues: CASSLKRGGTGELFF.

This chain links TRBV13 with TRBJ1-2; TCRdb's D call, TRBD1, is unchecked because there is no DNA. The CDR3 is 14 residues long. The germline V gene encodes CDR1 PRHDT and CDR2 FYEKMQ (reference sequence). This CDR3 is CASSSRGYVDGYTF. The full variable domain, in which reference TRBV13 and TRBJ1-2 provide the parts outside the CDR3, is AAGVIQSPRHLIKEKRETATLKCYPIPRHDTVYWYQQGPGQDPQFLISFYEKMQSDKGSIPDRFSAQQFSDYHSELNMSSLELGDSALYFCASSSRGYVDGYTFGSGTRLTVV.

The J gene is TRBJ2-2, the V gene TRBV5-1; the TCRdb call, TRBD1, lacks DNA for checking. CDR3 size: 16 residues. Germline V gives CDR1 SGHRS, CDR2 YFSETQ. CDR3 sequence: CASSLVAGFGSGELFF.

The chain couples TRBV5-1 to TRBJ1-5. This CDR3 is built from 14 residues. Germline V gene data show CDR1 as SGHRS and CDR2 as YFSETQ. The CDR3 reads CASSVKAGVSPQHF.

This chain connects TRBV6-1 to TRBJ1-6; TCRdb lists TRBD1, though no DNA is available to test this call. Germline V gene data show CDR1 as MNHNS and CDR2 as SASEGT. The CDR3 spans 16 residues. CDR3 loop: CASSDETGVRNSPLHF.

The gene calls are TRBV12-3 or TRBV12-4 and TRBJ2-3. The CDR3 length is 14 residues. CDR3 region: CASSLGRGTDTQYF.

This chain links TRBV15 with TRBJ1-2. This CDR3 comprises 13 residues. Germline CDR1 reads LNHNV; CDR2 reads YYDKDF (reference sequence). CDR3 sequence reads: CATSRDAGYGYTF.

The chain joins TRBV5-1 to TRBJ1-1; TCRdb outputs TRBD1, but without DNA this stays unchecked. Germline CDR1 is SGHRS and CDR2 is YFSETQ. There are 14 residues in the CDR3. The CDR3 is CASTRQGGNTEAFF.

The chain is built from TRBV11-2 and TRBJ1-1. The CDR3 has 14 amino acids. The germline V gene encodes CDR1 SGHAT and CDR2 FQNNGV. CDR3 protein: CASSLMWGNTEAFF.

V is TRBV10-3 and J is TRBJ1-4; TCRdb calls TRBD1, which cannot be checked without DNA. This CDR3 has 15 residues. Germline CDR1 and CDR2: ENHRY and SYGVKD. CDR3 residues: CAISDAGALSEKLFF.

The chain carries TRBV14 and TRBJ2-5; TCRdb selects TRBD1, and the lack of DNA leaves this call unchecked. Germline assignment: CDR1 SGHDN and CDR2 FVKESK. This CDR3 has 15 amino acids. The CDR3 sequence: CASSQDRRARGTQYF.

The J gene is TRBJ1-4, the V gene TRBV3-1. CDR3 length equals 16 residues. Germline V lookup: CDR1 LGHDT, CDR2 YNNKEL (reference sequence). CDR3 residues: CASSQLADYNGEKLFF.

V and J are TRBV5-1 and TRBJ2-2; the TCRdb D gene call, TRBD1, has no DNA to confirm it. The CDR3 length is 16 residues. CDR1 is SGHRS and CDR2 is YFSETQ in the germline V gene. This chain's CDR3 is CATSDEGHLNTGELFF.

J is TRBJ2-1 and V is TRBV5-1. Germline V CDR1 and CDR2: SGHRS, YFSETQ. This CDR3 has 14 amino acids. The CDR3 region is CASSSLEIYNEQFF.

The chain has TRBV2 and TRBJ1-6; no DNA is available, so the TRBD1 call from TCRdb remains unchecked. The germline V gene encodes CDR1 SNHLY and CDR2 FYNNEI. This CDR3 has 16 amino acids. CDR3 residues: CASSGQGSSYNSPLHF.

V gene TRBV5-1 combines with J gene TRBJ2-2; TCRdb's D call, TRBD1, is unchecked because there is no DNA. Looked up from germline, CDR1 is SGHRS and CDR2 is YFSETQ. This CDR3 spans 15 amino acids. CDR3 region: CASSQTTTGSGELFF.

The chain uses TRBV3-1 and TRBJ1-1; without DNA, the TCRdb call of TRBD1 cannot be checked. Germline loops: CDR1 LGHDT, CDR2 YNNKEL (reference sequence). The CDR3 loop spans 14 amino acids. The CDR3 is CASSQGTGETEAFF.

The chain is built from TRBV5-1 and TRBJ2-7. This CDR3 is built from 13 residues. CDR1 and CDR2 from the germline V gene are SGHRS and YFSETQ. The CDR3 here is CASSLNLGYEQYF.

The CDR3 is CASSPPTQGPSSYNEQFF. The chain joins TRBV5-1 to TRBJ2-1; TCRdb gives TRBD1 as the D gene, but with no DNA this cannot be confirmed. The CDR3 totals 18 residues. Germline V gives CDR1 SGHRS, CDR2 YFSETQ.

The chain combines TRBV12-3 or TRBV12-4 with TRBJ2-2; the TRBD1 assignment by TCRdb is unverifiable without DNA. The CDR3 contains 16 residues. Here the CDR3 reads CASSLVTGGATGELFF.

The genes are TRBV3-1 and TRBJ1-4. The germline CDR1 and CDR2 sequences are LGHDT and YNNKEL (reference sequence). The CDR3 has 15 residues. The CDR3 protein is CASSNRRATNEKLFF.

V gene TRBV6-5 combines with J gene TRBJ2-5; TCRdb indicates TRBD2, and absent DNA this call remains unverified. The CDR3 is made up of 16 amino acids. Germline CDR1 MNHEY, CDR2 SVGAGI. CDR3 region: CASSYGLAGGKETQYF.

This chain uses TRBV6-1 with TRBJ2-5; TCRdb's D call, TRBD2, is unchecked because there is no DNA. The CDR3 has 15 residues. Germline V gene lookup returns CDR1 MNHNS and CDR2 SASEGT. CDR3 sequence: CASRPLAGGQETQYF.

The chain couples TRBV4-1 to TRBJ2-3; the TCRdb D gene call, TRBD1, has no DNA to confirm it. The germline V gene has CDR1 MGHRA and CDR2 YSYEKL. CDR3 length equals 18 residues. The CDR3 is CASSQGTTGIGGADTQYF.

The V and J genes are TRBV20-1 and TRBJ2-3; without DNA, the TCRdb call of TRBD2 cannot be checked. The CDR3 runs 11 residues. Germline V gene lookup returns CDR1 DFQATT and CDR2 SNEGSKA (reference sequence). The CDR3 protein is CSGAFRNTQYF.

The rearrangement uses TRBV20-1 and TRBJ2-3; TCRdb's D call of TRBD2 is untestable without DNA. The germline CDR1 and CDR2 sequences are DFQATT and SNEGSKA (reference sequence). The CDR3 has 17 residues. This chain's CDR3 is CSARDLAGVYGTDTQYF.

The J gene is TRBJ1-4, the V gene TRBV20-1. The CDR3 loop spans 15 amino acids. Germline CDR1 and CDR2: DFQATT and SNEGSKA (reference sequence). CDR3 protein: CSAAIGSLANEKLFF.

This chain uses TRBV25-1 with TRBJ1-6; TCRdb proposes TRBD1, but this gene call is untestable without DNA. This CDR3 has 14 residues. Germline V lookup: CDR1 MGHDK, CDR2 SYGVNS. CDR3: CASTGGGGSSPLHF.

The CDR3 reads CSVSKGNPSYEQYF. The rearrangement joins TRBV20-1 to TRBJ2-7; TCRdb's D call of TRBD1 is untestable without DNA. The CDR3 runs to 14 residues. The germline V gene has CDR1 DFQATT and CDR2 SNEGSKA (reference sequence).

The chain carries TRBV2 and TRBJ1-3; TCRdb gives TRBD1 as the D gene, but with no DNA this cannot be confirmed. The CDR3 contains 15 residues. Germline values: CDR1 SNHLY, CDR2 FYNNEI. The CDR3 is CASPGQQGTGNTIYF.